This T cell receptor beta chain is drawn from a study of low-dose radiotherapy and immunotherapy resistance in tumors. Overall study context: Treatment of Cohort 1 consisted of 0.5 Gy per fraction every 2 weeks, adding up to 6.5 Gy. Across 26 weeks, 13 Gy in total went to Cohort 2, delivered as 1 Gy per fraction every two weeks.

Stated time point: before trial treatment. This clonotype has at least ten counts. The germline V gene has CDR1 KGHSY and CDR2 FQNENV. V dropped 4 bases and J dropped 2; count of bases not matched to a gene: 2. The CDR3 extends over 16 amino acids. TRAV- and TRBV-specific primers primed first-strand cDNA, covering alpha and beta chains. With a constant-region primer and a V-primer adapter, TCRs were subjected to around 18 PCR cycles of amplification. mRNA, after isolation, was amplified by in vitro transcription. TCRdb passed the reads through MiXCR, listing each CDR3 protein once. The sample lists about 82,000 distinct CDR3 sequences, approximately 19% occurring once.

This sample comprised PBMCs, obtained before treatment. This sequence was found in a male donor with prostate cancer. The chain links TRBV16 to TRBJ2-1, with 13 bases identical to TRBD2. The CDR3 region is CASSRTSGGAYNEQFF. CDR3 sequence (DNA): TGTGCCAGCAGCCGCACTAGCGGGGGGGCCTACAATGAGCAGTTCTTC.